Below, one T cell receptor beta chain is given with its context. As yet, its antigen is unknown. This sample was taken from a study of blood T cells in healthy people across ages. PCR was performed a second time for about 6 to 12 cycles using a sample-barcoded 5' primer and a J-beta primer mix. Samples each returned at least 3 million CDR3-containing paired-end reads. Via MiXCR, TCRdb re-called the 5' RACE reads, giving one row per CDR3 protein. The repertoire holds roughly 800,000 distinct CDR3 sequences, about 62% seen once, with 22% in the top ten. The study, taken as a whole, reports: Naive CD4+ cells and diversity were both higher in long-lived donors than in aged donors. Because sorting was not performed, PBMCs prevented conclusive naive versus antigen-experienced comparison. It was not known whether donors were CMV positive (a possible confounder of expanded clonotype changes).

This receptor was identified in a man younger than 45 in good health. Material: blood.

CDR3 residues: CSARGLGLARNEQFF. In DNA, the CDR3 is TGCAGTGCTAGAGGTCTTGGACTAGCGCGGAATGAGCAGTTCTTC. The rearrangement joins TRBV20-1 to TRBJ2-1; 9 bases map to TRBD2. Germline CDR1 and CDR2: DFQATT and SNEGSKA (reference sequence). The CDR3 totals 15 residues. Unmatched junction bases numbered 8, after V lost 1 base and J lost 7 bases.